This entry features one T cell receptor (beta chain) sequence. The antigen is unknown. TCRdb passed the 5' RACE reads through MiXCR, listing each CDR3 protein once. The table has 200,000 to 250,000 distinct CDR3 sequences, roughly 32% seen once. This sample stems from a study of CD8 T cells in ankylosing spondylitis. Findings of the study overall: As for the disease-linked clones, they showed a CD8+ phenotype and occurred at relatively low frequencies in peripheral blood. What seemed typical of ankylosing spondylitis blood was a TCR beta motif built from several highly homologous variants.

Germline trimming cut 4 bases from V and 6 bases from J; bases unmatched to any gene: 9. The CDR3 covers 14 residues. Germline lookup yields CDR1 SGHRS and CDR2 YFSETQ. The sample taken for sequencing was blood, either unsorted or a sorted T cell fraction (not recorded which). The V gene is TRBV5-1, the J gene TRBJ2-7; 8 nucleotides match TRBD1. This TCR derives from a male donor with ankylosing spondylitis or in good health (not recorded which). The chain's CDR3 is CASSVGQGFSEQYF. The DNA for the CDR3 is TGCGCCAGCAGCGTAGGACAGGGATTCTCCGAGCAGTACTTC.